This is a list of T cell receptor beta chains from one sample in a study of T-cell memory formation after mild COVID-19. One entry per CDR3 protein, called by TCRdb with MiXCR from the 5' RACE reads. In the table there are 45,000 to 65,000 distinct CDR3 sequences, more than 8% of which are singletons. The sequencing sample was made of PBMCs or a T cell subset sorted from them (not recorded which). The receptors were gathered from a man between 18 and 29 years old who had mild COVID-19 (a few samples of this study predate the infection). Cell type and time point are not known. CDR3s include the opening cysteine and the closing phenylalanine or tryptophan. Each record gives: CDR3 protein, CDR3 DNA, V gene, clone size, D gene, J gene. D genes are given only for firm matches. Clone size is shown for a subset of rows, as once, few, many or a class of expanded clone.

CASSLGQRGYPETQYF	TGTGCCAGCAGCTTAGGCCAGCGGGGGTACCCGGAGACGCAGTATTTT	TRBV7-2	.	TRBD2	TRBJ2-3
CASSPPLAAQETQYF	TGTGCCAGCAGCCCCCCGCTAGCGGCCCAAGAGACCCAGTACTTC	TRBV7-2	many	TRBD2	TRBJ2-5
CASSLGPGNGYTF	TGCGCCAGCAGCTTGGGCCCAGGGAATGGCTACACCTTC	TRBV5-1	few	.	TRBJ1-2
CSVALGTATDTQYF	TGCAGCGTTGCCCTTGGGACAGCGACAGATACGCAGTATTTT	TRBV29-1	.	TRBD1	TRBJ2-3
CASSPRQDYGYTF	TGTGCCAGCTCACCAAGACAGGACTATGGCTACACCTTC	TRBV18	few	.	TRBJ1-2
CSASGGGADTQYF	TGCAGTGCTAGCGGCGGGGGGGCAGATACGCAGTATTTT	TRBV20-1	few	TRBD2	TRBJ2-3
CASSPSYSTDTQYF	TGTGCCAGCAGCCCTAGCTACAGCACAGATACGCAGTATTTT	TRBV3-1	many	.	TRBJ2-3
CARINEQFF	TGTGCCAGGATCAATGAGCAGTTCTTC	TRBV28	many	.	TRBJ2-1
CASSQVPREAEAFF	TGTGCCAGCAGCCAAGTCCCTCGTGAGGCTGAAGCTTTCTTT	TRBV3-1	few	.	TRBJ1-1
CSARRRAVNTEAFF	TGCAGTGCTCGACGCCGGGCCGTGAACACTGAAGCTTTCTTT	TRBV20-1	.	.	TRBJ1-1
CASSQGEGQPQETQYF	TGTGCCAGCAGCCAAGGGGAAGGGCAGCCACAAGAGACCCAGTACTTC	TRBV3-1	.	.	TRBJ2-5